The next 10 T cell receptor beta chains were all read from a single sample in a study of cytomegalovirus exposure and HLA in healthy donors. The PCR made use of 60 Vbeta and 13 Jbeta primers. The method was immunoSEQ multiplex PCR; TCRdb's version includes in-frame clones alone and lacks a portion of them. The table records some 180,000 clones, about 83% of them present only once. Sequencing input: PBMCs. Receptor source: a female donor in good health and CMV-seronegative.

In DNA, the CDR3 is TGTGCCAGCAGTCGGACAGGGGGCAACTACGAGCAGTACTTC. It yields the protein CASSRTGGNYEQYF. The chain uses TRBV27 and TRBJ2-7; TRBD1 matches at 11 bases. Unmatched junction bases numbered 3, after V lost 5 bases and J lost 3 bases. Germline V gives CDR1 MNHEY, CDR2 SMNVEV (reference sequence). CDR3 size: 14 residues.

The chain is built from TRBV7-9 and TRBJ2-1; D unresolved. With 3 bases removed from V and 15 bases from J, the gap between germline ends came to 15 bases. CDR1 is SEHNR, CDR2 FQNEAQ, per germline (reference sequence). CDR3 length: 12 amino acids. The CDR3 reads CASSFGPLLRFF. DNA for the CDR3: TGTGCCAGCAGCTTTGGGCCGCTCCTTCGGTTCTTC.

The chain joins TRBV27 to TRBJ2-2; 7 nucleotides align to TRBD2. The CDR3 length is 13 residues. Germline trimming cut 8 bases from V and 3 bases from J; bases unmatched to any gene: 3. CDR1 is MNHEY and CDR2 is SMNVEV in the germline V gene (reference sequence). In DNA, the CDR3 is TGTGCCAGCGGGAGGGCCCACACCGGGGAGCTGTTTTTT. This codes for CASGRAHTGELFF.

The rearrangement uses TRBV6-5 and TRBJ1-4, with a tentative D call TRBD1 (5 bases). Per the germline V gene, CDR1 is MNHEY and CDR2 is SVGAGI. The CDR3 has 12 residues. The CDR3 loop is CAVGASNEKLFF. CDR3 nucleotides: TGTGCAGTAGGGGCTTCTAATGAAAAACTGTTTTTT.

CDR3 DNA sequence: TGTGCCACCTATGGGGACTACCTGACCGCGAACACCGGGGAGCTGTTTTTT. This translates into CATYGDYLTANTGELFF. The chain carries TRBV7-2 and TRBJ2-2, with 7 bases aligning to TRBD2. The CDR3 runs 17 residues. The germline V gene encodes CDR1 SGHTA and CDR2 FQGNSA. V gave up 10 bases and J gave up 0 bases; unmatched junction bases: 14.

This CDR3 reads CASSVGQGIEQFF. CDR3 DNA: TGTGCCAGCAGCGTTGGACAGGGGATAGAGCAGTTCTTC. V is TRBV9 and J is TRBJ2-1; 9 bases match TRBD1. Germline loops: CDR1 SGDLS, CDR2 YYNGEE. The J segment lost 10 bases and the V segment lost 2 bases, leaving 4 bases of the junction unmatched. The CDR3 totals 13 residues.

The chain links TRBV2 to TRBJ2-5; 9 positions match TRBD2. The junction had 9 bases not matched to a gene; V was cut back by 3 bases and J by 4 bases. Germline CDR1 and CDR2: SNHLY and FYNNEI. The CDR3 has 16 residues. The CDR3: CASSDWPKLAGETQYF. CDR3 bases: TGTGCCAGCAGTGACTGGCCGAAACTAGCGGGAGAGACCCAGTACTTC.

V and J are TRBV28 and TRBJ1-1; TRBD1 aligns across 7 bases. The V and J ends lost 4 bases and 7 bases, in that order; junction bases with no gene match: 9. CDR1 is MDHEN, CDR2 SYDVKM, per germline. The CDR3 is 14 amino acids. The CDR3: CASSYSGQRYEAFF. In DNA form, the CDR3 reads TGTGCCAGCAGTTACTCGGGACAGCGTTATGAAGCTTTCTTT.

V usage is TRBV4-3 and J usage is TRBJ2-5; D remains unclear. The ends were cut back, 0 bases at V and 3 bases at J, with 11 bases in the middle. Germline V CDR1 and CDR2: LGHNA, YSLEER. The CDR3 spans 15 residues. The CDR3 bases are TGCGCCAGCAGCCAAGATGGCCGGGTAAAAGAGACCCAGTACTTC. It is translated as CASSQDGRVKETQYF.

V is TRBV7-2 and J is TRBJ1-2, with TRBD1 as a possible D gene (6 bases). The length of the CDR3 is 16 residues. The germline CDR1 and CDR2 sequences are SGHTA and FQGNSA. The V end lost 0 bases, the J end lost 8 bases, and 19 bases lay between the germline ends. This CDR3 reads CASSLAHQVGAGGYTF. The DNA for the CDR3 is TGTGCCAGCAGCTTAGCCCATCAAGTGGGGGCTGGGGGCTACACCTTC.